Listed below are T cell receptor beta chains from one sample, sequenced in a study of T cells in Graves' hyperthyroidism and ophthalmopathy. Each CDR3 protein gets one entry after TCRdb re-called the multiplex PCR reads with MiXCR. The sample has 300,000 to 350,000 distinct CDR3 sequences; around a fifth are singletons. Specimen: blood. The source is a woman between 45 and 65 years old with Graves' hyperthyroidism. The CDR3 runs from the conserved cysteine through the conserved F or W. The D gene is left open where the match is weak. Size is omitted from some rows. Given values are once, few, many or a class for expanded clones.

CDR3nt: TGTGCCAGCAGCCAAATGGGACAGGGGAACACTGAAGCTTTCTTT
CDR3aa: CASSQMGQGNTEAFF
abundance: many
j_gene: TRBJ1-1
d_gene: TRBD1
v_gene: TRBV14

CDR3nt: TGTGCCAGCAGCTTAGATGGCAGTGAGGGAGAGACCCAGTACTTC
CDR3aa: CASSLDGSEGETQYF
abundance: many
j_gene: TRBJ2-5
d_gene: -
v_gene: TRBV11-3

CDR3nt: TGTGCCTGGAGTGTCAGTAGATCGAACACTGAAGCTTTCTTT
CDR3aa: CAWSVSRSNTEAFF
abundance: many
j_gene: TRBJ1-1
d_gene: -
v_gene: TRBV30

CDR3nt: TGTGCCACCAGCGGGGGGACTAGCGGGAGCTACGAGCAGTACTTC
CDR3aa: CATSGGTSGSYEQYF
abundance: many
j_gene: TRBJ2-7
d_gene: TRBD2
v_gene: TRBV15

CDR3nt: TGCGCCAGCACACCACCCCCGGGACAGGGCGTCTACGAGCAGTACTTC
CDR3aa: CASTPPPGQGVYEQYF
abundance: many
j_gene: TRBJ2-7
d_gene: TRBD1
v_gene: TRBV5-1

CDR3nt: TGTGCTAGTGGTTTGGACAGCCGGAACACTGAAGCTTTCTTT
CDR3aa: CASGLDSRNTEAFF
abundance: many
j_gene: TRBJ1-1
d_gene: -
v_gene: TRBV12-5

CDR3nt: TGCGCCAGCAGCCAGGACACCCGAGGTCGTGGCTACACCTTC
CDR3aa: CASSQDTRGRGYTF
abundance: -
j_gene: TRBJ1-2
d_gene: -
v_gene: TRBV4-1

CDR3nt: TGTGCCAGCAGTAACCTAGCGGGGCTCTACAATGAGCAGTTCTTC
CDR3aa: CASSNLAGLYNEQFF
abundance: -
j_gene: TRBJ2-1
d_gene: TRBD2
v_gene: TRBV5-6

CDR3nt: TGCATGAAAAAGGACACGTTGAACACTGAAGCTTTCTTT
CDR3aa: CMKKDTLNTEAFF
abundance: -
j_gene: TRBJ1-1
d_gene: -
v_gene: TRBV20-1

CDR3nt: TGCGCCAGCAGCTTAGACCCCACGAACAGGAATTCACCCCTCCACTTT
CDR3aa: CASSLDPTNRNSPLHF
abundance: few
j_gene: TRBJ1-6
d_gene: -
v_gene: TRBV5-1

CDR3nt: TGTGCCAGCAGTCGGACAGGGGATGAAAAACTGTTTTTT
CDR3aa: CASSRTGDEKLFF
abundance: -
j_gene: TRBJ1-4
d_gene: TRBD1
v_gene: TRBV2

CDR3nt: TGTGCCAGCAGTGAGACCGGGACAGGGTACAATGAGCAGTTCTTC
CDR3aa: CASSETGTGYNEQFF
abundance: -
j_gene: TRBJ2-1
d_gene: TRBD1
v_gene: TRBV6-1

CDR3nt: TGTGCCAGCAGTGAAAATGGACAGGGGAAGTTTGAGCAGTTCTTC
CDR3aa: CASSENGQGKFEQFF
abundance: few
j_gene: TRBJ2-1
d_gene: TRBD1
v_gene: TRBV6-4

CDR3nt: TGCGCCAGCAGCTTGCAACCTGGGGGCGTTGGAGGGAATTCACCCCTCCACTTT
CDR3aa: CASSLQPGGVGGNSPLHF
abundance: -
j_gene: TRBJ1-6
d_gene: -
v_gene: TRBV5-1

CDR3nt: TGTGCCAGCAGTCGGACTAGCGGGAGTATCAATGAGCAGTTCTTC
CDR3aa: CASSRTSGSINEQFF
abundance: many
j_gene: TRBJ2-1
d_gene: TRBD2
v_gene: TRBV12-3/TRBV12-4

CDR3nt: TGTGCCAGCACGTCTAGGATGACCTCTGGAAACACCATATATTTT
CDR3aa: CASTSRMTSGNTIYF
abundance: -
j_gene: TRBJ1-3
d_gene: -
v_gene: TRBV2

CDR3nt: TGTGCCATCAGTGAGTCGGGGACACCCGTTGGAAACACCATATATTTT
CDR3aa: CAISESGTPVGNTIYF
abundance: -
j_gene: TRBJ1-3
d_gene: -
v_gene: TRBV10-3

CDR3nt: TGCAGTGCTAGAGTGGCGGCAGGGGGAGAGACCCAGTACTTC
CDR3aa: CSARVAAGGETQYF
abundance: few
j_gene: TRBJ2-5
d_gene: TRBD1
v_gene: TRBV20-1

CDR3nt: TGCAGTGCGACCGACAGGGGAGCTGGAAACACCATATATTTT
CDR3aa: CSATDRGAGNTIYF
abundance: many
j_gene: TRBJ1-3
d_gene: TRBD1
v_gene: TRBV20-1

CDR3nt: TGTGCCAGCAGTCCCCGACGGACAGGGGGCGTAACTGAAGCTTTCTTT
CDR3aa: CASSPRRTGGVTEAFF
abundance: many
j_gene: TRBJ1-1
d_gene: TRBD1
v_gene: TRBV6-1

CDR3nt: TGCAGTGCTGGAGACACAGGGTACAATGGCTACACCTTC
CDR3aa: CSAGDTGYNGYTF
abundance: -
j_gene: TRBJ1-2
d_gene: -
v_gene: TRBV20-1

CDR3nt: TGTGCCAGTAGTATATCAGGCGGGAGTGGCCATGAGCAGTTCTTC
CDR3aa: CASSISGGSGHEQFF
abundance: -
j_gene: TRBJ2-1
d_gene: TRBD2
v_gene: TRBV19